The source of this T cell receptor (beta chain) is a study of blood T cell repertoires in COVID-19. The wider study: Sources were T cells, B-cell-depleted T cells, or PBMCs; the material itself was cDNA or gDNA.

About this clone itself: The sample contains more than one DNA sequence encoding this CDR3.

Authors' methods: Using reference gene primer amplification, nucleated cell counts were estimated. TCRdb's table, derived via immunoSEQ multiplex PCR, lists solely in-frame clones and lacks some. From that table come the V and J calls and clone size; the DNA was used to work out D and trimming. The sample holds around 240,000 clones; more than 75% are singletons and the top ten take roughly 3%. The germline CDR1 and CDR2 sequences are SGHTA and FQGNSA. CDR3 size: 14 residues. V lost 3 bases, J lost 3 bases, and 1 base stayed unmatched. The genes are TRBV7-2 and TRBJ2-2, with 7 bases identical to TRBD2. Sequencing input: peripheral blood. The sequence came from a woman aged 25 to 39 who had recovered from COVID-19. Here the CDR3 reads CASSFSGDTGELFF. CDR3 sequence (DNA): TGTGCCAGCAGCTTCAGCGGGGACACCGGGGAGCTGTTTTTT.